These 12 T cell receptor beta chains came from one sample sequenced in a study of post-analysis software for immune sequencing data. Antigens of these TCRs are unknown. Overall study results and limits: A few TRBV segments were significantly more frequent in patients than in controls. TRBV5-6, TRBV5-1 and TRBV20-1 were among these segments.

Unique molecular identifiers were built into the TCR beta cDNA libraries. Each CDR3 protein gets one entry after TCRdb re-called the PCR reads with MiXCR. The sample lists some 500,000 distinct CDR3 sequences; under 55% were seen once. The sequencing input was blood. Receptors originate from a girl aged 5 to 17 with multiple sclerosis.

This clonotype showed up just a few times. The CDR3 coding sequence is TGTGCCAGTAGTATAGCCTCCGGGACAGGGAGCTACGAGCAGTACTTC. This translates into CASSIASGTGSYEQYF. The gene calls are TRBV19 and TRBJ2-7, with TRBD1 matching 9 bases. CDR1 LNHDA and CDR2 SQIVND come from the germline V gene (reference sequence). CDR3 length: 16 residues. V lost 1 base, J lost 3 bases, and 7 bases stayed unmatched.

This clonotype was seen only a few times. The rearrangement uses TRBV7-2 and TRBJ2-3, with D possibly being TRBD2 (6 bases). Germline V gene data show CDR1 as SGHTA and CDR2 as FQGNSA. This CDR3 comprises 15 residues. The V end was cut by 2 bases, the J end by 0 bases, with 9 bases between. This chain's CDR3 is CASSLSAGSTDTQYF. The CDR3 DNA reads as TGTGCCAGCAGCTTATCCGCGGGGAGCACAGATACGCAGTATTTT.

The chain combines TRBV7-2 with TRBJ1-1; 9 nucleotides match TRBD1. The CDR3 runs 13 residues. J gave up 11 bases and V 4 bases, and 8 bases lay outside the gene matches. Germline loops: CDR1 SGHTA, CDR2 FQGNSA. The DNA for the CDR3 is TGTGCCAGCAGCTCACAGGGGGCGCGTGACGCTTTCTTT. Protein product: CASSSQGARDAFF.

A word on this clonotype: With a much larger clone just one base away, this may be a read error. This rearrangement joins TRBV29-1 to TRBJ2-5; possible D gene TRBD1, 6 bases. Germline assignment: CDR1 SQVTM and CDR2 ANQGSEA. The CDR3 totals 15 residues. The ends were cut back, 5 bases at V and 0 bases at J, with 16 bases in the middle. CDR3 nucleotides: TGCAGCGTTCGTTTTGCTAGGGACAACCAAGAGACCCAGTACTTC. Translating gives CSVRFARDNQETQYF. Full variable domain (missing parts from reference TRBV29-1 and TRBJ2-5): SAVISQKPSRDICQRGTSLTIQCQVDSQVTMMFWYRQQPGQSLTLIATANQGSEATYESGFVIDKFPISRPNLTFSTLTVSNMSPEDSSIYLCSVRFARDNQETQYFGPGTRLLVL.

The rearrangement links TRBV29-1 to TRBJ2-7; D assignment may be TRBD1 or TRBD2 (5 bases each). This CDR3 comprises 12 residues. Trimming took off 6 bases at V and 2 bases at J, with 11 bases between the two ends. The germline V gene has CDR1 SQVTM and CDR2 ANQGSEA. As DNA, the CDR3 is TGCAGCGTAAACCGGGACCCCTACGAGCAGTACTTC. Protein product: CSVNRDPYEQYF.

This clonotype was recorded once. The CDR3 region has the DNA TGTGCCAGCAGCCCCCGGGACAGGGGGCTTCGTGAGCAGTTCTTC. Protein sequence: CASSPRDRGLREQFF. The rearrangement uses TRBV5-6 and TRBJ2-1, with 12 nucleotides matching TRBD1. Germline V gene lookup returns CDR1 SGHDT and CDR2 YYEEEE. This CDR3 region has 15 residues. V was clipped by 4 bases and J by 9 bases; unmatched bases: 8.

This rearrangement joins TRBV5-1 to TRBJ2-3; D unclear. Trimming stripped 0 bases from V and 2 bases from J, with 7 bases between. Per the germline V gene, CDR1 is SGHRS and CDR2 is YFSETQ. The CDR3 loop spans 14 amino acids. CDR3 in DNA: TGCGCCAGCAGCTTGGTAGTTCACACAGATACGCAGTATTTT. Protein product: CASSLVVHTDTQYF.

This clonotype was detected only a few times. This chain connects TRBV3-1 to TRBJ2-7; D is perhaps TRBD2 (6 bases). Germline V gene sequence: CDR1 LGHDT, CDR2 YNNKEL (reference sequence). The CDR3 runs to 13 residues. V lost 0 bases and J 5 bases, leaving 8 bases between the germline ends. In DNA, the CDR3 is TGTGCCAGCAGCCAAGACAGACTAGACGAGCAGTACTTC. Its protein product is CASSQDRLDEQYF.

The CDR3 DNA follows: TGTGCCAGCAGCTTAGAAACGGGACTAGCGGATGCCTTAGCCAAAAACATTCAGTACTTC. This codes for CASSLETGLADALAKNIQYF. The chain links TRBV13 to TRBJ2-4; 11 bases match TRBD2. The CDR3 consists of 20 residues. Germline-derived CDR1 and CDR2 are PRHDT and FYEKMQ (reference sequence). V shed 1 base and J 0 bases; nucleotides not matched to a gene: 11.

Worth noting for this clonotype: A much larger clone lies one base from this, so it may be a read error. The chain is built from TRBV5-1 and TRBJ1-1, with D uncertain. V lost 4 bases to trimming and J lost 3 bases, with 13 bases between them. Germline-derived CDR1 and CDR2 are SGHRS and YFSETQ. This CDR3 region has 14 residues. CDR3 DNA sequence: TGCGCCAGCAGCCCGGCGGAGGGTTACACTGAAGCTTTCTTT. Translation: CASSPAEGYTEAFF.

The rearrangement uses TRBV18 and TRBJ2-3; 9 positions agree with TRBD2. V trimming: 4 bases; J trimming: 2 bases; junction bases outside the gene matches: 4. The CDR3 runs 15 residues. CDR1 is KGHSH, CDR2 LQKENI, per germline. The CDR3 DNA sequence: TGTGCCAGCTCACGAGCTAGCGGGATCACAGATACGCAGTATTTT. Translation gives CASSRASGITDTQYF.

The chain links TRBV29-1 to TRBJ1-1; TRBD1 matches at 9 bases. The CDR3 runs 16 residues. V shed 7 bases, J shed 3 bases, and the junction held 15 bases outside the gene matches. Looked up from germline, CDR1 is SQVTM and CDR2 is ANQGSEA. CDR3 residues: CSAGGDRVTEYTEAFF. The CDR3 nucleotides are TGCAGCGCCGGGGGGGACAGGGTAACCGAGTACACTGAAGCTTTCTTT. Supplemented by reference TRBV29-1 and TRBJ1-1, the full variable domain reads SAVISQKPSRDICQRGTSLTIQCQVDSQVTMMFWYRQQPGQSLTLIATANQGSEATYESGFVIDKFPISRPNLTFSTLTVSNMSPEDSSIYLCSAGGDRVTEYTEAFFGQGTRLTVV.